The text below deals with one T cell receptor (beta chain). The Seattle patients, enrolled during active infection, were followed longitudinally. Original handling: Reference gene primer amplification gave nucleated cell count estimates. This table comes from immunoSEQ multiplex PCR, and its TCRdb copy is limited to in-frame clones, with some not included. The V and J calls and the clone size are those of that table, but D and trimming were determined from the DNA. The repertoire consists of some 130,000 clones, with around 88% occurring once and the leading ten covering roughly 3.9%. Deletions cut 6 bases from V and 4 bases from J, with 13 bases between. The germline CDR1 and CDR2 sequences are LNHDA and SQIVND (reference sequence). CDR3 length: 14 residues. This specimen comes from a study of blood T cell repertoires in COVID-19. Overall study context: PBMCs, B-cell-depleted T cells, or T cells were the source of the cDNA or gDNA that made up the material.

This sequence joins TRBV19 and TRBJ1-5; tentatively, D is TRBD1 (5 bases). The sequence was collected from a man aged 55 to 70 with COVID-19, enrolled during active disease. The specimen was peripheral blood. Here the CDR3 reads CASREGIRNQPQHF. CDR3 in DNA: TGTGCCAGTAGGGAGGGGATCAGGAATCAGCCCCAGCATTTT.